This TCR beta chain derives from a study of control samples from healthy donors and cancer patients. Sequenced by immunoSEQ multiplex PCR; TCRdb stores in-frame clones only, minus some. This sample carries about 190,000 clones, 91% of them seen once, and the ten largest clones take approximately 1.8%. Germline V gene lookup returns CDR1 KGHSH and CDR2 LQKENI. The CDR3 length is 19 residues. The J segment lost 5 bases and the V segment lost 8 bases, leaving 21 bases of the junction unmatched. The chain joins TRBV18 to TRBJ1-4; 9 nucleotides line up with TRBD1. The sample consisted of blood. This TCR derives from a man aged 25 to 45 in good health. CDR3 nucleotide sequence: TGTGCCAGCCCTGCCCATCGCTCAGGGGGGACAGGGTTGAATGAAAAACTGTTTTTT. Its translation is CASPAHRSGGTGLNEKLFF.